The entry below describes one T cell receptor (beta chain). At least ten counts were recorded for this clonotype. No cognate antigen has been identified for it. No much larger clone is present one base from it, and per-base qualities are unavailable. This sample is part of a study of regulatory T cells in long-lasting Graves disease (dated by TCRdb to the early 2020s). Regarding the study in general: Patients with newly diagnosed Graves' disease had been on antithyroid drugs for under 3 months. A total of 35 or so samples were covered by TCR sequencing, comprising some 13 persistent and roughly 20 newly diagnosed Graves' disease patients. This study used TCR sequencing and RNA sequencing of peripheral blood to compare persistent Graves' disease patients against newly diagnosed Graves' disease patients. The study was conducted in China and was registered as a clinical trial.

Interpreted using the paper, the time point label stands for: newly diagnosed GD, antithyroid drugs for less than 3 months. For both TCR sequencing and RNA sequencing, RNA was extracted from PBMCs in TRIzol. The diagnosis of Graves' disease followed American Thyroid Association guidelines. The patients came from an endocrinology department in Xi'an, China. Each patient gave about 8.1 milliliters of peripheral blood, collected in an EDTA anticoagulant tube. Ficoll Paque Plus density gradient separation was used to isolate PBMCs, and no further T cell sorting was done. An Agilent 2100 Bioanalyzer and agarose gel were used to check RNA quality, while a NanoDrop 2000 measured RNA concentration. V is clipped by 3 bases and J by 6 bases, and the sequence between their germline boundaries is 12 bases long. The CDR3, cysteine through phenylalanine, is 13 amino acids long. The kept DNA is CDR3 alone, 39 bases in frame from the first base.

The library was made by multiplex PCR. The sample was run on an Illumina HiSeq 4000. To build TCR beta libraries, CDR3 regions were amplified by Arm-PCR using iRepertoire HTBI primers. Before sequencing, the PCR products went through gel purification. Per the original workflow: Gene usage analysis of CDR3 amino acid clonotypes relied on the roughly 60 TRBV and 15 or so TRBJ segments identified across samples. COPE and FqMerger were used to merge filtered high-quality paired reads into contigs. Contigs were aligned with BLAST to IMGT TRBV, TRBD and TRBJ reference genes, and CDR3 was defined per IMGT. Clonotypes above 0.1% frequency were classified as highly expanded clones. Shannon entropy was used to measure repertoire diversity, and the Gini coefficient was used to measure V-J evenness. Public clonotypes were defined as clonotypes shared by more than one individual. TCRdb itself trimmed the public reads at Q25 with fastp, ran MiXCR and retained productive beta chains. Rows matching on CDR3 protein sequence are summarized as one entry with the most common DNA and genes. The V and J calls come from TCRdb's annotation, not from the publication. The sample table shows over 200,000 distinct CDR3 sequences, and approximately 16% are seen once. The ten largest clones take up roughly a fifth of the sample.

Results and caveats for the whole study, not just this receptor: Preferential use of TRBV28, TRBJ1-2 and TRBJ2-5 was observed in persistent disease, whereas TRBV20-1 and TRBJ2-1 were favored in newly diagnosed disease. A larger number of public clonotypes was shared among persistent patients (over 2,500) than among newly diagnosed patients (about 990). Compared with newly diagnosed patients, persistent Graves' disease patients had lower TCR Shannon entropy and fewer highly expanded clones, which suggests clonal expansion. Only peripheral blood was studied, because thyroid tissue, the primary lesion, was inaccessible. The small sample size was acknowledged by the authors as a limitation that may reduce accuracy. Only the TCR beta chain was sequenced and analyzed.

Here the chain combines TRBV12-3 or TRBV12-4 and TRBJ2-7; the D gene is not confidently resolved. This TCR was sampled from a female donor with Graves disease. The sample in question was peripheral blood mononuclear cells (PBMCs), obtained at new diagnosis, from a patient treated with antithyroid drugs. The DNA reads TGTGCCAGCAGTTTTCGTTCTACCGGCGAGCAGTACTTC. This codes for CASSFRSTGEQYF.